The sequence of this T cell receptor (beta chain) was determined in a study of OX40 agonist ivuxolimab in advanced cancers. Study at large: In this trial design, patients received ivuxolimab intravenously at 0.01 to 10 mg/kg every 2 weeks.

General study findings and limits: The antigens recognized by the expanded peripheral T cells, that is their antigen specificity, were not determined. Partial responders at 0.1-3.0 mg/kg showed near-lowest clonal expansion. Both blood CD4+ and CD8+ T cells showed clonal growth by week 6 at 0.1 to 3.0 mg/kg.

This clone occurred a few times. Its antigen is unknown. This CDR3 has 14 amino acids. V gave up 5 bases and J gave up 8 bases, with 18 bases separating them. CDR1 and CDR2 from the germline V gene are SEHNR and FQNEAQ (reference sequence). TCRdb's table, derived via immunoSEQ multiplex PCR, lists solely in-frame clones and lacks some. The top ten clones hold 6.2% of a sample with about 80,000 clones, 87% of them seen once. The origin of this receptor is an adult with an advanced solid tumor such as melanoma, head and neck, liver or kidney cancer. The genes are TRBV7-9 and TRBJ1-1; D not certain. The sequenced sample was CD4+ or CD8+ T cells sorted from blood, obtained in a trial of the OX40 agonist ivuxolimab. The CDR3 nucleotides read TGTGCCAGCAGCCCTACCGAGAAAACGCCCGAAGCTTTCTTT. Translated, it gives CASSPTEKTPEAFF.